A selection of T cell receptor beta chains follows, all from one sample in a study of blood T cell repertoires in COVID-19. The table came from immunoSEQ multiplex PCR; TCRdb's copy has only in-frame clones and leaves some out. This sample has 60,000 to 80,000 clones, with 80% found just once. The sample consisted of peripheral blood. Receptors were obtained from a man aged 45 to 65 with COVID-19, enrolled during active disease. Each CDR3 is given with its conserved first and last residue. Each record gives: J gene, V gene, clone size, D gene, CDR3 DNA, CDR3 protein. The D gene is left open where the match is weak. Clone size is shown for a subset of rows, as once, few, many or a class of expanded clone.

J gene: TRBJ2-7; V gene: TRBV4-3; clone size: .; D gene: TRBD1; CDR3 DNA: TGCGCCAGCAGCCAAGGAGGGGGCTCAGGGGAGCAGTACTTC; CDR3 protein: CASSQGGGSGEQYF
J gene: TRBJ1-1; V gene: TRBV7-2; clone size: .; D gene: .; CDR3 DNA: TGTGCCAGCAGCTCGCCTCAGGGCACTGAAGCTTTCTTT; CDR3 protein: CASSSPQGTEAFF
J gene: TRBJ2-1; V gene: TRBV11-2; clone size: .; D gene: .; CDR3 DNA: TGTGCCAGCAGCTTAGAGGAGAGAGGGCAGTTCTTC; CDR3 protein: CASSLEERGQFF
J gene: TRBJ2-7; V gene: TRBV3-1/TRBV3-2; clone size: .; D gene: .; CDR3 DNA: TGTGCCAGCAGCCTTTTGGGGCGGCAGGGCTACGAGCAGTACTTC; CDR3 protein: CASSLLGRQGYEQYF
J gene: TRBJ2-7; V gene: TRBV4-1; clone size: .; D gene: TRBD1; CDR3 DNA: TGCGCCAGCAGCCAAGAAAAACCCGGGACAGGGTACGAGCAGTACTTC; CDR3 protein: CASSQEKPGTGYEQYF
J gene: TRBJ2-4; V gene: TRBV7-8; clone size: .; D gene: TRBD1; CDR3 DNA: TGTGCCAGCAGCTTAGGGGGACAGGAAAAAAACATTCAGTACTTC; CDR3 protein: CASSLGGQEKNIQYF
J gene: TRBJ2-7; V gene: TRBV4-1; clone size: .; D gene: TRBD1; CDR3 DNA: TGCGCCAGCAGCCACAGAGACAGGGGAGCCGAGCAGTACTTC; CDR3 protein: CASSHRDRGAEQYF
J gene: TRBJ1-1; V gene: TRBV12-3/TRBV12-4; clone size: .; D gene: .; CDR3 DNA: TGTGCCAGCACCCAGGGTAGCACTGAAGCTTTCTTT; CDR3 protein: CASTQGSTEAFF
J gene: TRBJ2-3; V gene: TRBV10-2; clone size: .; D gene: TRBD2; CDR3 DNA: TGCGCCAGCAGCGATCCTAGCGGGAGGCCCCCCGATACGCAGTATTTT; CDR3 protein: CASSDPSGRPPDTQYF
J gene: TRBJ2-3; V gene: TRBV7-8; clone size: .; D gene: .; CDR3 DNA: TGTGCCAGCAGCTTAGCTGGCGGGGCCACAGATACGCAGTATTTT; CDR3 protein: CASSLAGGATDTQYF
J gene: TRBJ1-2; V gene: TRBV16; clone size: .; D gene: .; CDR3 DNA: TGTGCCAGCAGCCAATCGGCCGGGTCCTTCTATGGCTACACCTTC; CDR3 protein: CASSQSAGSFYGYTF
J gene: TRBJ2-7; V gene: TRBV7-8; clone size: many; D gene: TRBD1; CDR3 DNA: TGTGCCAGCAGCTCTCCGGGACAGGGCTCCTACGAGCAGTACTTC; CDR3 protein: CASSSPGQGSYEQYF
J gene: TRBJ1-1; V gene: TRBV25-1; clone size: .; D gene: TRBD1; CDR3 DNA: TGTGCCAGCAGTCTGACAGGGCGAGGGACTGAAGCTTTCTTT; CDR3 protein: CASSLTGRGTEAFF
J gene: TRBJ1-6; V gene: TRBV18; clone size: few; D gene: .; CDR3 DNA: TGTGCCAGCTCACGGGAGGGGTGGACCCTCCACTTT; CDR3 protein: CASSREGWTLHF
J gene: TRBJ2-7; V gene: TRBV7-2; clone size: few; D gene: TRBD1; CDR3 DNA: TGTGCCAGCAGCCCACAGGGGGCCCTTCTGCACGAGCAGTACTTC; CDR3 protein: CASSPQGALLHEQYF
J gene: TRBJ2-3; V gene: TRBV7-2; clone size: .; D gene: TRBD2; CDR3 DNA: TGTGCCAGCAGACTCGCGGGGGGTGGGACAGATACGCAGTATTTT; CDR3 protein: CASRLAGGGTDTQYF
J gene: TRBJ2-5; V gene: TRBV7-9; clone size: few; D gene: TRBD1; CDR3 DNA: TGTGCCAGCAGCTTAGCAGGGGGCGGTGAGACCCAGTACTTC; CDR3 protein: CASSLAGGGETQYF
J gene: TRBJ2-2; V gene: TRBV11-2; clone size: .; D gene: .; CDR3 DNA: TGTGCCAGCAGCCTGCAGGGTTCCGGGGAGCTGTTTTTT; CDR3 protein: CASSLQGSGELFF
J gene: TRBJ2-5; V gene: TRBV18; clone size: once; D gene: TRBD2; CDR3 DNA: TGTGCCAGCTCACCTCCGACGGCGGGAGGCAGTGGGGAGACCCAGTACTTC; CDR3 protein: CASSPPTAGGSGETQYF
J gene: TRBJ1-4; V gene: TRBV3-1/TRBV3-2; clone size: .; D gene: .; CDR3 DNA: TGTGCCAGCAGCAGCAGCCCTGAGCGGGAAAAACTGTTTTTT; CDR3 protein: CASSSSPEREKLFF
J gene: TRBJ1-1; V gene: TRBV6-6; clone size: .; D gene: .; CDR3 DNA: TGTGCCAGCAGTTACTCTCAGAACACTGAAGCTTTCTTT; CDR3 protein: CASSYSQNTEAFF
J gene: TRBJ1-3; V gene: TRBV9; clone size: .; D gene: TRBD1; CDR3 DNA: TGTGCCAGCAGCGTCGACAGGGTAGACACCATATATTTT; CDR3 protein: CASSVDRVDTIYF
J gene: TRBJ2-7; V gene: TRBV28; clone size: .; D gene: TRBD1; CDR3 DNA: TGTGCCAGCAGTTTGGGCCGGGACAGGGGATACGAGCAGTACTTC; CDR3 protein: CASSLGRDRGYEQYF
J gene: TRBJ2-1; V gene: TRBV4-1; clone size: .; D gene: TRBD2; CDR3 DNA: TGCGCCAGCAGCCAAGTTAGTGGGACTAGCGGCTACAATGAGCAGTTCTTC; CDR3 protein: CASSQVSGTSGYNEQFF
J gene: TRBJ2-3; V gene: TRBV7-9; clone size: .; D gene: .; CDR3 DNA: TGTGCCAGCAGCCACGGGACACCCTCAGATACGCAGTATTTT; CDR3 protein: CASSHGTPSDTQYF
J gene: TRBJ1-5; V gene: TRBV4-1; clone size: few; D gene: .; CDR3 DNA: TGCGCCAGCAGCCAAGTTTGGGAGGATCAGCCCCAGCATTTT; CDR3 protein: CASSQVWEDQPQHF
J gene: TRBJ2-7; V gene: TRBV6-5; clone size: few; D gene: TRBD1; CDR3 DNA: TGTGCCAGCAGTTACTCCGAGGACAGGGGGTACGAGCAGTACTTC; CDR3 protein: CASSYSEDRGYEQYF
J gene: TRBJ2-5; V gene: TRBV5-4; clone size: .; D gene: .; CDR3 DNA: TGTGCCAGCAGCTTGGCAGGGTTCCAAGAGACCCAGTACTTC; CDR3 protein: CASSLAGFQETQYF
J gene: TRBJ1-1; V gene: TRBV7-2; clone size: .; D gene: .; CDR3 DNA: TGTGCCAGCAGCTTAAGTCCAGCGATGAACACTGAAGCTTTCTTT; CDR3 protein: CASSLSPAMNTEAFF
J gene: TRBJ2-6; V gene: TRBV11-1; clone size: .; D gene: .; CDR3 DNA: TGTGCCAGCAGCGATATACGGACACCCATGGCCAACGTCCTGACTTTC; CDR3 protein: CASSDIRTPMANVLTF
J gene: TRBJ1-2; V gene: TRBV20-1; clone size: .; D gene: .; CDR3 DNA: TGCAGTGCTAGTGTGCGGCGGAACTATGGCTACACCTTC; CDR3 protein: CSASVRRNYGYTF
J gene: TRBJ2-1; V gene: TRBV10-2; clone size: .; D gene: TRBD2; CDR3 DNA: TGCGCCAGCAGTGAGTCCCAGCGGGGGCTTTACAATGAGCAGTTCTTC; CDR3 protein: CASSESQRGLYNEQFF
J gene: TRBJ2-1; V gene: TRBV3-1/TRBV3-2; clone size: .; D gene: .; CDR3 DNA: TGTGCCAGCAGCCCCCAACCACAGGGCCCCTACAATGAGCAGTTCTTC; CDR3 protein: CASSPQPQGPYNEQFF
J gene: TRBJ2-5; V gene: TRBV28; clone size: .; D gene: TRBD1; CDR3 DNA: TGTGCCAGCAGTTTAGTGGGACAGGGGTTGGAGACCCAGTACTTC; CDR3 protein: CASSLVGQGLETQYF
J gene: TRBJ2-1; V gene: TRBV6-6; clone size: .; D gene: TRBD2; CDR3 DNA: TGTGCCAGCAGCCCGGGACTAGCGGGATCCCTGTCACAGTTCTTC; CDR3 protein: CASSPGLAGSLSQFF
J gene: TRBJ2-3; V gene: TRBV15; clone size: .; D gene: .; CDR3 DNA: TGTGCCACCAGGCGGCTAGCGACTCCTCTAGATACGCAGTATTTT; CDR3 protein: CATRRLATPLDTQYF
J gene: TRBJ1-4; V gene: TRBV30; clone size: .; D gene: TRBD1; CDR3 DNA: TGTGCCTGGAGTGTAGGAGGACAGGGCCTTTATAATGAAAAACTGTTTTTT; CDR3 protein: CAWSVGGQGLYNEKLFF
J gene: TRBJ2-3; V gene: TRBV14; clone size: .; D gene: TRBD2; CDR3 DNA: TGTGCCAGCAGCCCGGGACTAGCGGGAGGGCACGATACGCAGTATTTT; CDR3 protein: CASSPGLAGGHDTQYF
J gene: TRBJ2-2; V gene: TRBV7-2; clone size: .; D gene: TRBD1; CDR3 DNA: TGTGCCAGCAGCCCTACCCGGGACAGGGGGGGGACCGGGGAGCTGTTTTTT; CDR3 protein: CASSPTRDRGGTGELFF
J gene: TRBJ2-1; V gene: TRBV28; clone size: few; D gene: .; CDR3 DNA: TGTGCCAGCAGTTTAGTGCCAGGGCATAGCTACAATGAGCAGTTCTTC; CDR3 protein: CASSLVPGHSYNEQFF
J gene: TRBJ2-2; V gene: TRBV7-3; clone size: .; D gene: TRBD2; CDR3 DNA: TGTGCCAGCAGCCCGGGACTAGTAGGCACCGGGGAGCTGTTTTTT; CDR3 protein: CASSPGLVGTGELFF
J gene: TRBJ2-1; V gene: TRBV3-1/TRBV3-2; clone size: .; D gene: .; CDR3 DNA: TGTGCCAGCAGCCGATGGACAGGCGGGAAGGGAGGTGAGCAGTTCTTC; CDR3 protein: CASSRWTGGKGGEQFF
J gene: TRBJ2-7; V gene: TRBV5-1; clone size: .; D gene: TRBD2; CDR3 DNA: TGCGCCAGCCCAGGGACGGGAGGGAACGAGCAGTACTTC; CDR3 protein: CASPGTGGNEQYF
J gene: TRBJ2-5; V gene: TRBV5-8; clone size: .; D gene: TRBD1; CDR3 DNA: TGTGCCAGCAGCTTGGGGAGCCAGACAGGGCGGGAGACCCAGTACTTC; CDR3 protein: CASSLGSQTGRETQYF
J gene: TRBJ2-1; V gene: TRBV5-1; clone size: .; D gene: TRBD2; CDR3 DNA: TGCGCCAGCAGCCTGGGACTAGCGATGGGCAATGAGCAGTTCTTC; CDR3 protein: CASSLGLAMGNEQFF
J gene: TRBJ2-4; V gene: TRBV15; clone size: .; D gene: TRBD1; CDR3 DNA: TGTGCCACCAGCAGAGAGCTCAACAGGGGGGCCAAAAACATTCAGTACTTC; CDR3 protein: CATSRELNRGAKNIQYF
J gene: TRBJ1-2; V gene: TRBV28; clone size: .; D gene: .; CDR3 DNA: TGTGCCAGCAGTTTAAGATCTGGGGGCTTAGTCGAGGGCTACACCTTC; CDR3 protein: CASSLRSGGLVEGYTF
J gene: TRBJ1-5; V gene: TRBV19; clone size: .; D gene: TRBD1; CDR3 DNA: TGTGCCAGTACCATGGGACAGGGGTTTCAGCCCCAGCATTTT; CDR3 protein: CASTMGQGFQPQHF
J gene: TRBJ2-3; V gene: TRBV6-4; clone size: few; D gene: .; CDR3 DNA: TGTGCCAGCAGTACAGGGGGGGAAACAGATACGCAGTATTTT; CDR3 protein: CASSTGGETDTQYF
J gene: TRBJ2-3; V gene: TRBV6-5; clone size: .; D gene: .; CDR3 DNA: TGTGCCAGCAGCGCCACGACTTCCGACCTTCTTTTT; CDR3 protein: CASSATTSDLLF
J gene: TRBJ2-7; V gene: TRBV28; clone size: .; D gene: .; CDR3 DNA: TGTGCCAGCAGTTCCCGGACAGCGTCCCTCTACTACGAGCAGTACTTC; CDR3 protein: CASSSRTASLYYEQYF
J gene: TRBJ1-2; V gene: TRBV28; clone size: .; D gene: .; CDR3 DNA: TGTGCCAGCAGTCCCCAAGGGCGAGGGATCTATGGCTACACCTTC; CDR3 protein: CASSPQGRGIYGYTF
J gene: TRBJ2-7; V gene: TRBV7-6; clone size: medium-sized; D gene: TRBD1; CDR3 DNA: TGTGCCAGCAGCTCCGAACAGGGGGACTCCTACGAGCAGTACTTC; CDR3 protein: CASSSEQGDSYEQYF
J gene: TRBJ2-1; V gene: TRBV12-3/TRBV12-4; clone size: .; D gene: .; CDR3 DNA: TGTGCCAGCGAGAGCAAGCCGGGGAATGAGCAGTTCTTC; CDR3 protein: CASESKPGNEQFF
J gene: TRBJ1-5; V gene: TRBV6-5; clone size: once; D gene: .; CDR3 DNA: TGTGCCAGCACCCCAGGCCGAAGGCAGCCCCAGCATTTT; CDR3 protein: CASTPGRRQPQHF
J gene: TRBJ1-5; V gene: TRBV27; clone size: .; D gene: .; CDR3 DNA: TGTGCCAGCAGTCCCCGAAGCAGGGGAAGGGAACAGCCCCAGCATTTT; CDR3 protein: CASSPRSRGREQPQHF
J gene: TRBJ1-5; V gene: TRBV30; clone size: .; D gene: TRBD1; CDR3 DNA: TGTGCCTGGAGTGCCCAAGACAGGGGGCGACAGCCCCAGCATTTT; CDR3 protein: CAWSAQDRGRQPQHF
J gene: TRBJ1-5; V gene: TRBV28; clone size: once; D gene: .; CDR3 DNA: TGTGCCAGCAGTTTTGGCGCGACCGCGGTATGGCCCCAGCATTTT; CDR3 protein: CASSFGATAVWPQHF
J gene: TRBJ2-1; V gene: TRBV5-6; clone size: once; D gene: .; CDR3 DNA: TGTGCCAGCAACGGACTTGCGGGATATGAGCAGTTCTTC; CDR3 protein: CASNGLAGYEQFF
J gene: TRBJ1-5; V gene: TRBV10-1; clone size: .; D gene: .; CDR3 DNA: TGCGCCAGCAGTGAGTCCCAGAATCAGCCCCAGCATTTT; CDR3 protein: CASSESQNQPQHF